One sample yielded the 20 T cell receptor beta chains listed below, sequenced in a study of T cell repertoires in cytomegalovirus infection (dated by TCRdb to the late 2010s). These TCRs are of unknown antigen specificity. The sequencer listed for this sample is Illumina HiSeq 1500. The public sequencing data were trimmed at Q25 with fastp and processed into clonotypes with MiXCR by TCRdb, which kept only in-frame beta chains. When rows share a CDR3 protein, they turn into one entry using the most common DNA and genes. For this sample the table gives approximately 990,000 distinct CDR3 sequences, of which approximately 31% were detected only once. The ten largest clones take up roughly an eighth of the sample. The sample's treatment or condition, from its label and the paper: in vitro stimulation with specific CMV peptide epitopes to enrich CMV-specific T cells. This sample comprised cultured CD8+ T cells from PBMCs, obtained from culture after CMV antigen stimulation. These receptors came from a human donor in good health (CMV status not recorded). Some clones in this sample may be carry-over from other donors' samples.

This clonotype was counted ten times or more. This sequence joins TRBV7-6 and TRBJ1-1; tentative D call: TRBD1 (5 bases). The V end lost 3 bases, the J end lost 1 base, and 6 bases lay between the germline ends. The CDR3 contains 13 residues. CDR1 and CDR2 (germline): SGHVS, FNYEAQ. The CDR3 DNA reads TGTGCCAGCAGCTTGACAGAGAACACTGAAGCTTTCTTT. This gives the protein CASSLTENTEAFF.

Only a few counts were recorded for this clonotype. This sequence joins TRBV6-2 or TRBV6-3 and TRBJ2-1, with 10 positions matching TRBD2. V was clipped by 2 bases and J by 2 bases; unmatched bases: 6. The CDR3 loop spans 17 amino acids. Germline V lookup: CDR1 MNHEY, CDR2 SVGEGT. Written as DNA, the CDR3 is TGTGCCAGCAGTTACCTGGCTAGCGGGGGCCCCTACAATGAGCAGTTCTTC. Protein: CASSYLASGGPYNEQFF.

The chain links TRBV20-1 to TRBJ2-5; TRBD1 is a possible D gene (6 bases). This CDR3 comprises 13 residues. Germline lookup yields CDR1 DFQATT and CDR2 SNEGSKA (reference sequence). Trimming removed 3 bases at V and 1 base at J, with 9 bases between. The DNA of the CDR3 is TGCAGTGCTAGCACAGGGCTCCAAGAGACCCAGTACTTC. It yields the protein CSASTGLQETQYF.

The chain recombines TRBV20-1 with TRBJ2-1; D could derive from TRBD1 or TRBD2 (5 bases each). Deletions cut 3 bases from V and 1 base from J, with 16 bases between. The V gene's germline CDR1 is DFQATT and CDR2 SNEGSKA (reference sequence). The CDR3 contains 16 residues. CDR3 DNA sequence: TGCAGTGCTAGCCCGACAGCGCGGGTATCCTACAATGAGCAGTTCTTC. It codes for CSASPTARVSYNEQFF.

This clonotype came up a few times. The chain uses TRBV12-3 or TRBV12-4 and TRBJ1-3; D is unresolved. This CDR3 has 18 amino acids. Trimming took off 3 bases at V and 6 bases at J, with 24 bases between the two ends. CDR3 in amino acids: CASSFFPWPDSESNTIYF. The CDR3 DNA reads TGTGCCAGCAGTTTTTTCCCCTGGCCGGACTCGGAGTCAAACACCATATATTTT.

This clonotype was detected a few times. V and J are TRBV28 and TRBJ2-1; a weak D match, TRBD2 (6 bases). Trimming removed 0 bases at V and 4 bases at J, with 19 bases between. The CDR3 consists of 18 residues. Germline assignment: CDR1 MDHEN and CDR2 SYDVKM. CDR3 bases: TGTGCCAGCAGTTTATGGGGGGACGATGACCGGGGGTACAATGAGCAGTTCTTC. Translation: CASSLWGDDDRGYNEQFF.

This clonotype turned up a few times. The chain joins TRBV7-9 to TRBJ2-6; D possibly uses TRBD1 or TRBD2 (6 bases each). Trimming removed 4 bases from V and 4 bases from J, with 14 bases in between. The CDR3 contains 16 residues. Per germline, CDR1 SEHNR and CDR2 FQNEAQ (reference sequence). CDR3 residues: CASSSPGAGGANVLTF. The CDR3 nucleotides are TGTGCCAGCAGCTCCCCAGGGGCGGGAGGGGCCAACGTCCTGACTTTC. The variable domain in full, completed from reference TRBV7-9 and TRBJ2-6, reads DTGVSQNPRHKITKRGQNVTFRCDPISEHNRLYWYRQTLGQGPEFLTYFQNEAQLEKSRLLSDRFSAERPKGSFSTLEIQRTEQGDSAMYLCASSSPGAGGANVLTFGAGSRLTVL.

The J gene is TRBJ2-7, the V gene TRBV18, with 7 positions matching TRBD1. CDR3 length: 13 residues. The germline gives CDR1 KGHSH, CDR2 LQKENI. The chain's CDR3 is CASPPPGQYEQYV. The CDR3 DNA follows: TGTGCCAGCCCACCACCGGGACAGTACGAGCAGTACGTC.

Details on this clonotype: Its ends do not fully match the called genes, so a read error is possible. The chain recombines TRBV6-6 with TRBJ2-6; TRBD2 aligns across 10 bases. The germline V gene encodes CDR1 MNHNY and CDR2 SVGAGI (reference sequence). This CDR3 has 18 amino acids. DNA of the CDR3: TGTGTCAGCAGTTACTCTAGCGGGGGCCGCTCTGGGGCCAACGTCCTGACTTTC. It encodes CVSSYSSGGRSGANVLTF.

The chain recombines TRBV7-6 with TRBJ2-2, with TRBD2 as a possible D gene (6 bases). Per the germline V gene, CDR1 is SGHVS and CDR2 is FNYEAQ. This CDR3 is built from 14 residues. Trimming stripped 2 bases from V and 7 bases from J, with 11 bases between. CDR3 in amino acids: CASSLRLVIGELFF. DNA of the CDR3: TGTGCCAGCAGCTTAAGACTAGTTATCGGGGAGCTGTTTTTT.

Regarding this clonotype: Being one base from a much bigger clone, this may be a read error. The chain recombines TRBV28 with TRBJ2-3, with D possibly being TRBD2 (7 bases). The CDR3 has 19 amino acids. CDR1 and CDR2 (germline): MDHEN, SYDVKM. CDR3 coding DNA: TGTGCCAACAGTTTCGGGGGGCCTTCAGGAGGTAGACCCCCAGATACGCAGTATTTT. Translating it yields CANSFGGPSGGRPPDTQYF.

This clonotype was counted many times. The gene calls are TRBV7-6 and TRBJ2-7; 7 bases match TRBD1. J lost 4 bases, V lost 1 base, and 19 bases had no gene match. The CDR3 has 19 residues. The germline CDR1 and CDR2 sequences are SGHVS and FNYEAQ. CDR3 in amino acids: CASSLEPFQGGSPFYEQYV. CDR3 bases: TGTGCCAGCAGCTTAGAACCTTTTCAAGGGGGCTCTCCTTTTTACGAGCAGTACGTC.

There are a few counts of this clonotype. The chain has TRBV20-1 and TRBJ2-7, with D tentatively TRBD1 (6 bases). This CDR3 spans 13 amino acids. The V end was cut by 5 bases, the J end by 1 base, with 12 bases between. Germline V gene sequence: CDR1 DFQATT, CDR2 SNEGSKA (reference sequence). The CDR3 DNA sequence: TGCAGTGCTTCTAACCAGGGGTCCTACGAGCAGTACGTC. As protein: CSASNQGSYEQYV.

This clonotype was detected ten times or more. This rearrangement joins TRBV7-9 to TRBJ1-2, with 11 bases matching TRBD1. The V and J ends lost 1 base and 8 bases, in that order; junction bases with no gene match: 15. The germline gives CDR1 SEHNR, CDR2 FQNEAQ (reference sequence). The CDR3 runs 18 residues. Written as DNA, the CDR3 is TGTGCCAGCAGCTTAGGGTTCAGGACAGGGGGCGAAGATTACGGCTACACCTTC. Amino acid sequence: CASSLGFRTGGEDYGYTF.

This clonotype was picked up a small number of times. The gene calls are TRBV7-8 and TRBJ1-5; D unclear. Germline CDR1 SGHVS, CDR2 FQNEAQ. The CDR3 is 16 amino acids. The V gene lost 5 bases and the J gene lost 3 bases, with 17 bases spanning the gap. The CDR3, as DNA: TGTGCCAGCAGCCCAGTATGGGGAGAGGACAATCAGCCCCAGCATTTT. Protein: CASSPVWGEDNQPQHF.

With respect to this clonotype: A much larger clone sits a single nucleotide away, making a read error possible. This chain uses TRBV7-6 with TRBJ2-7, with 7 bases fitting TRBD1. Trimming took 8 bases from V and 3 from J; bases not matched to a gene: 7. CDR3 length: 13 residues. Per the germline V gene, CDR1 is SGHVS and CDR2 is FNYEAQ. The CDR3 loop is CASGFGTVYEQYF. The CDR3 nucleotides are TGTGCCAGCGGTTTCGGGACAGTCTACGAGCAGTACTTC.

The J gene is TRBJ2-2, the V gene TRBV10-1, with 8 positions matching TRBD1. This CDR3 has 15 residues. The V gene end was trimmed by 3 bases and the J gene end by 3 bases; junction bases not matched to a gene: 3. Germline lookup yields CDR1 WNHNN and CDR2 SYGVQD (reference sequence). CDR3 amino acids: CASSDLTGDTGELFF. The CDR3 DNA reads as TGCGCCAGCAGTGACCTGACAGGGGACACCGGGGAGCTGTTTTTT.

This chain uses TRBV10-3 with TRBJ2-1, with D possibly being TRBD1 or TRBD2 (7 bases each). V lost 8 bases and J lost 7, with 21 bases in between. This CDR3 spans 15 amino acids. CDR1 and CDR2 (germline): ENHRY, SYGVKD. CDR3 coding DNA: TGTGCCATCGGGGACCGACAGGGAGGGAAGAATGAGCAGTTCTTC. It translates to CAIGDRQGGKNEQFF.

This clonotype occurred a few times. The chain recombines TRBV7-9 with TRBJ2-7; the match to TRBD1 covers 7 bases. V lost 5 bases and J lost 7; bases outside the gene matches: 14. This CDR3 region has 15 residues. Per the germline V gene, CDR1 is SEHNR and CDR2 is FQNEAQ (reference sequence). This CDR3 reads CASSPPNRGPGEQYF. The CDR3 region has the DNA TGTGCCAGCAGCCCCCCAAACAGGGGCCCGGGGGAGCAGTACTTC.

V is TRBV11-2 and J is TRBJ1-4; D is unresolved. CDR1 SGHAT and CDR2 FQNNGV come from the germline V gene. The V end was cut by 0 bases, the J end by 8 bases, with 16 bases between. The CDR3 has 16 residues. Here the CDR3 reads CASSLELGRLREKLFF. CDR3 in DNA: TGTGCCAGCAGCTTAGAGCTGGGCCGTTTGAGGGAAAAACTGTTTTTT.